One and the same sample provided the 2 T cell receptor beta chains below, sequenced in a study of blood T cell repertoires in COVID-19. Profiling relied on immunoSEQ multiplex PCR, and the TCRdb table lists in-frame clones only, not all of them. The top ten clones hold approximately 5.4% of a sample with 90,000 or so clones, around 90% of them seen once. Sequenced input: peripheral blood. Source of these receptors: a man aged 60-69 years with COVID-19, enrolled during active disease.

This clone was found once. V usage is TRBV6-2 or TRBV6-3 and J usage is TRBJ1-2, with no clear D. V shed 3 bases and J shed 8 bases, with 13 bases lying between them. The CDR3 has 13 residues. CDR1 is MNHEY, CDR2 SVGEGT, per germline. The CDR3 coding sequence is TGTGCCAGCAGTTATTTTTGGGAGGAAGGCTACACCTTC. It specifies CASSYFWEEGYTF.

The V gene is TRBV19, the J gene TRBJ2-1, with TRBD2 identical over 13 bases. J gave up 8 bases and V 5 bases, and 12 bases lay outside the gene matches. CDR3 length: 17 residues. Per germline, CDR1 LNHDA and CDR2 SQIVND (reference sequence). CDR3 region: CASSSRTSGRAEDEQFF. The CDR3 nucleotides read TGTGCCAGTAGTTCCCGTACTAGCGGGAGGGCCGAGGATGAGCAGTTCTTC.